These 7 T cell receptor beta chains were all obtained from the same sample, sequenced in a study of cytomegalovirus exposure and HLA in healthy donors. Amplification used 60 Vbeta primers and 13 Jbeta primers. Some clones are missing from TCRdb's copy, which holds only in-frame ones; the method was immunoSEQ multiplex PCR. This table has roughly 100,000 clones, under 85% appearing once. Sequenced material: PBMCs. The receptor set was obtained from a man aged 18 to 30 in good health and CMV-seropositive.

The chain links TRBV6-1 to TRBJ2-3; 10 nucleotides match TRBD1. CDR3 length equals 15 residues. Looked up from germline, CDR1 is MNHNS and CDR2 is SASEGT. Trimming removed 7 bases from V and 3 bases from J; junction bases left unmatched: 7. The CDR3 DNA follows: TGTGCCAGCACCCGGGACAGGGGTAGTACAGATACGCAGTATTTT. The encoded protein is CASTRDRGSTDTQYF.

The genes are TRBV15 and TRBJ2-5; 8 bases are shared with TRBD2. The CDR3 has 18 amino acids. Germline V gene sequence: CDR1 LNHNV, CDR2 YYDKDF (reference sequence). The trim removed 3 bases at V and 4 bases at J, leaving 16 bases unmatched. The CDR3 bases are TGTGCCACCAGCAGGCATACGCGTTTAGCGGGGTTAGCAGAGACCCAGTACTTC. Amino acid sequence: CATSRHTRLAGLAETQYF.

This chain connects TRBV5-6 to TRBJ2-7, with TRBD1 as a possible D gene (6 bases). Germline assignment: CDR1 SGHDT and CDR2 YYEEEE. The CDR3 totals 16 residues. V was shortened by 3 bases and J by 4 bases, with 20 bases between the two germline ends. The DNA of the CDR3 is TGTGCCAGCAGCTCCGTAACAGGGAAGGTCCAATACGAGCAGTACTTC. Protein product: CASSSVTGKVQYEQYF.

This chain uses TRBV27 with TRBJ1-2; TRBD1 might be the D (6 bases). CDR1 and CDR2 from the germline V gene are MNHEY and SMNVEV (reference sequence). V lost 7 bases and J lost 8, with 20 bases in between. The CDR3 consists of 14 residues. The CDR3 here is CASTTKGGGGGYTF. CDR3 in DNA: TGTGCCAGCACCACCAAGGGGGGGGGCGGGGGCTACACCTTC.

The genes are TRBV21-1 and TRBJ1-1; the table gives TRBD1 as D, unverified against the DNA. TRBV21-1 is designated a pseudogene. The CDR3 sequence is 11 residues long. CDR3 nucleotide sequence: TGTGCCAGCAGCACCGACAGCCATGCTTTCTTT. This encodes CASSTDSHAFF.

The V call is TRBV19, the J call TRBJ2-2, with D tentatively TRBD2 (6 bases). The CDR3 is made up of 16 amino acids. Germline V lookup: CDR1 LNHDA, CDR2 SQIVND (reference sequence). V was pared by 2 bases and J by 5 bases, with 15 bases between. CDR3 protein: CASSIRDRGGTGELFF. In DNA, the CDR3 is TGTGCCAGTAGTATACGCGACCGAGGAGGGACCGGGGAGCTGTTTTTT. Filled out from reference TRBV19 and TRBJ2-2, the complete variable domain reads DGGITQSPKYLFRKEGQNVTLSCEQNLNHDAMYWYRQDPGQGLRLIYYSQIVNDFQKGDIAEGYSVSREKKESFPLTVTSAQKNPTAFYLCASSIRDRGGTGELFFGEGSRLTVL.

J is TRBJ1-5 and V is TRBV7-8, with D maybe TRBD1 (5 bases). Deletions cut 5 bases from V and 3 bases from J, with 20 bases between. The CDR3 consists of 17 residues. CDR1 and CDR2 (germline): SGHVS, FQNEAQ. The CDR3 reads CASSPGWLSENNQPQHF. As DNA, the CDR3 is TGTGCCAGCAGCCCAGGGTGGTTATCTGAGAACAATCAGCCCCAGCATTTT.